This T cell receptor beta chain was observed in a study of CD8 T cells in ankylosing spondylitis. This clonotype was counted between two and nine times. Its specificity is not known. The V and J ends lost 0 bases and 9 bases, in that order; junction bases with no gene match: 10. Germline CDR1 DFQATT, CDR2 SNEGSKA (reference sequence). This CDR3 has 15 residues. Quantitative 5'-RACE with molecular barcodes produced the TCR beta libraries. TCRdb passed the 5' RACE reads through MiXCR, listing each CDR3 protein once. The data contain 250,000 to 350,000 distinct CDR3 sequences, around 20% of them singletons. Findings and caveats of the study: Within peripheral blood, clones linked to disease were CD8+ and relatively rare. Reportedly, significant enrichment of disease-linked clones occurred in matched ankylosing spondylitis synovial fluid.

Sequenced: blood, either unsorted or a sorted T cell fraction (not recorded which). J is TRBJ2-1 and V is TRBV20-1, with TRBD2 matching 8 bases. This sequence was found in a female donor with ankylosing spondylitis or in good health (not recorded which). This CDR3 reads CSARDPSGGPVEQFF. Here the CDR3 DNA reads TGCAGTGCTAGAGATCCGTCGGGAGGGCCGGTTGAGCAGTTCTTC.